This record covers a single TCR beta chain. This clone was recorded a few times. Its antigen target is currently unknown. No much larger clone exists at a distance of one base, and base qualities are not known. Taken from the germline V gene (reference sequence), the CDR1 and CDR2 loops are SEHNR and FQNEAQ. Taken from cysteine to phenylalanine, the CDR3 has 16 residues. The sequence is cut down to CDR3 DNA, 48 bases in frame from base 1. V and J are trimmed by 5 bases and 0 bases, and the gene matches miss 9 bases of the junction. This entry is derived from a study of blood T cell repertoires in COVID-19 (dated by TCRdb to about 2020). Background for the entire study: Samples from collaborators originated in the United States, Italy and Spain and spanned both the acute and convalescent phases of COVID-19. The dataset comprised deeply sampled blood TCRbeta repertoires from subjects exposed to, actively infected with, or recovered from COVID-19. The samples were drawn from the first 160 participants of the ongoing ImmuneRACE study and from 1,254 subjects provided by 6 global collaborators. The material from the prospective study consisted of cDNA or gDNA derived from T cells, B-cell-depleted T cells, or PBMCs. A de-identified subject ID, COVID-19 status, age in years and sex were almost always included in the sample metadata. The repertoires were released in a freely available public database meant as a resource for research on the immune response to SARS-CoV-2. HLA class I and class II types, where available, came from metadata supplied by the sample provider rather than from assay-based typing. What the study reported, not specific to this receptor: The quantity of clinical and demographic metadata differed by source and by participant and was supplied without curation.

TCRbeta CDR3 regions were amplified from genomic DNA using the immunoSEQ Assay, a bias-controlled multiplex PCR. On the study's bioinformatics: Within the assay, amplification of reference gene primers was used to estimate how many nucleated cells each sample contained. Sequence reads were collapsed and filtered to measure the absolute abundance of every unique TCRbeta CDR3 rearrangement. For each sample, productive Simpson clonality was calculated as the square root of Simpson's diversity index over productive rearrangements. Imported from immuneACCESS, the table was reduced by TCRdb to in-frame sequences with V and J called. These copies leave out some clones; in studies compared against another copy, an unresolved V gene accounts for under half, and the cause of the remainder is not known. That table supplies the V and J calls and clone size; D and trimming were determined from the DNA. Here the sample has 200,000 to 300,000 clones; around 83% occur a single time. The top ten constitute 8.9% of the sample.

The collaborating institutions used their own protocols to collect whole blood in K2EDTA tubes. For TCRbeta analysis, collaborator samples were shipped as frozen whole blood, as isolated PBMCs, or as DNA extracted from either sample type. The TCR was taken from an elderly man with acute or convalescent COVID-19. Sequenced: peripheral blood. The sequence joins TRBV7-9 to TRBJ1-2; 7 middle bases align to TRBD1. The nucleotides read TGTGCCAGCAGCCCAGTAGGGGACAGACCTAACTATGGCTACACCTTC. Its translation reads: CASSPVGDRPNYGYTF. The CDR3 plus the reference TRBV7-9 and TRBJ1-2 genes for the other parts give the full variable domain: DTGVSQNPRHKITKRGQNVTFRCDPISEHNRLYWYRQTLGQGPEFLTYFQNEAQLEKSRLLSDRFSAERPKGSFSTLEIQRTEQGDSAMYLCASSPVGDRPNYGYTFGSGTRLTVV.